This T cell receptor beta chain was sequenced in a study of cytomegalovirus exposure and HLA in healthy donors. Those who donated were healthy bone marrow donors. Vbeta (60) and Jbeta (13) primers were used in the PCR. Generated by immunoSEQ multiplex PCR, the TCRdb table keeps only in-frame clones and is missing some. The table includes about 160,000 clones, roughly 84% detected once. The germline V gene encodes CDR1 LNHDA and CDR2 SQIVND (reference sequence). The CDR3 length is 14 residues. The V gene end was trimmed by 5 bases and the J gene end by 8 bases; junction bases not matched to a gene: 8. The chain links TRBV19 to TRBJ1-4; 7 bases match TRBD1. The specimen sequenced was PBMCs. The clonotype originates from a man aged 50 to 60 in good health and CMV-seropositive. As DNA, the CDR3 is TGTGCCAGTAGTGCGGACAGGAGGAGGGAAAAACTGTTTTTT. Its translation is CASSADRRREKLFF. Full variable domain (outside the CDR3, taken from reference TRBV19 and TRBJ1-4): DGGITQSPKYLFRKEGQNVTLSCEQNLNHDAMYWYRQDPGQGLRLIYYSQIVNDFQKGDIAEGYSVSREKKESFPLTVTSAQKNPTAFYLCASSADRRREKLFFGSGTQLSVL.